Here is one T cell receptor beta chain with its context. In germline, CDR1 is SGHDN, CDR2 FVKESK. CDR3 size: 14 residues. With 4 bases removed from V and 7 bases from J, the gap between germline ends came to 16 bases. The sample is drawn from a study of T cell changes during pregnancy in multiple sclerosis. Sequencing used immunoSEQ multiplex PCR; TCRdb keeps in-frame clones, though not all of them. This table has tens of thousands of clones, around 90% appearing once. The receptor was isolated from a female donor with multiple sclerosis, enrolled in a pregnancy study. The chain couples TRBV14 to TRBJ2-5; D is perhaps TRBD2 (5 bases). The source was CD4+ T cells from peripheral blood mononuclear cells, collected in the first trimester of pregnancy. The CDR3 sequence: CASSPKWGVGTQYF. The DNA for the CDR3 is TGTGCCAGCAGCCCGAAGTGGGGAGTCGGGACCCAGTACTTC.